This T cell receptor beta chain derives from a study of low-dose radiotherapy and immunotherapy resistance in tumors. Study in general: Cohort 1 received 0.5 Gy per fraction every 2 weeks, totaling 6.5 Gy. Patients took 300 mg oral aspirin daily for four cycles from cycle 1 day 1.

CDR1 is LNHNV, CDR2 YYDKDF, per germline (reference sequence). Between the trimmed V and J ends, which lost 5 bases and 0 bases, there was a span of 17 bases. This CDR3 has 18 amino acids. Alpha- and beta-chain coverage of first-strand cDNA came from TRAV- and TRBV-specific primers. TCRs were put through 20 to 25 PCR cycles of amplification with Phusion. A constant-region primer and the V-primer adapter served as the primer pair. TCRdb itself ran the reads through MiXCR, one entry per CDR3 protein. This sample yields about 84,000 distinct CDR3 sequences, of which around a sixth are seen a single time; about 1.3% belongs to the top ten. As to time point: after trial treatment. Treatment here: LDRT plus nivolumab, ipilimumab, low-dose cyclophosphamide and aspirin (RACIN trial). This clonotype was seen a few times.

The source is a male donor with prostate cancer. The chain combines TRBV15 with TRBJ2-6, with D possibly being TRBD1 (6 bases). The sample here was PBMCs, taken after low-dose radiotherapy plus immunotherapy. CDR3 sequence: CATSPQDRTFSGANVLTF. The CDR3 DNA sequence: TGTGCCACCAGCCCCCAGGACAGAACCTTCTCTGGGGCCAACGTCCTGACTTTC.